These 10 T cell receptor beta chains were sequenced from one sample in a study of vaccination effects on CD4 cells after COVID-19. TCRdb's table, derived via immunoSEQ multiplex PCR, lists solely in-frame clones and lacks some. The sample yields more than 35,000 clones, roughly 69% seen once. These receptors' targets are unknown. Before sequencing took place, the ViraFEST assay used viral peptide pools to expand antigen-specific CD4+ T cells. Subsequent to about 10 days of culture, CD4+ T cells were isolated. By PCR, the person was confirmed to have had SARS-CoV-2 infection between March and December 2020. The material was CD4+ T cells from PBMCs cultured with HCoV-NL63 spike peptides, obtained before COVID-19 vaccination. The source of these receptors is a human donor who had a prior SARS-CoV-2 infection.

The J gene is TRBJ2-5, the V gene TRBV30; D remains ambiguous. V dropped 0 bases and J dropped 4 bases, with 3 bases sitting between them. Germline CDR1 is GTSNPN and CDR2 is SVGIG (reference sequence). The CDR3 contains 11 residues. CDR3 in DNA: TGTGCCTGGAGTGTACTAGAGACCCAGTACTTC. Its translation: CAWSVLETQYF.

CDR3 DNA: TGTGCCAGCATCTACGCAGATACGCAGTATTTT. Encoded protein: CASIYADTQYF. This rearrangement joins TRBV2 to TRBJ2-3; D gene uncertain. The V gene's germline CDR1 is SNHLY and CDR2 FYNNEI. The germline V and J ends were trimmed by 7 bases and 4 bases, with 6 bases remaining between them. The CDR3 is 11 residues long. The whole variable domain, remainder taken from reference TRBV2 and TRBJ2-3, is EPEVTQTPSHQVTQMGQEVILRCVPISNHLYFYWYRQILGQKVEFLVSFYNNEISEKSEIFDDQFSVERPDGSNFTLKIRSTKLEDSAMYFCASIYADTQYFGPGTRLTVL.

The count of this clone is one. The chain uses TRBV9 and TRBJ2-7; D may match TRBD1 or TRBD2 (5 bases each). Trimming cost V 1 base and J 6 bases, with 20 bases left between them. The germline gives CDR1 SGDLS, CDR2 YYNGEE. This CDR3 comprises 16 residues. This CDR3 reads CASSVYSGPNGGEQYF. Written as DNA, the CDR3 is TGTGCCAGCAGCGTATACAGCGGCCCCAATGGGGGCGAGCAGTACTTC.

The V and J genes are TRBV5-6 and TRBJ2-6, with D unclear. The V and J ends lost 6 bases and 0 bases respectively, with 16 bases between them. The CDR3 runs to 17 residues. Germline V lookup: CDR1 SGHDT, CDR2 YYEEEE. The CDR3, as DNA: TGTGCCAGCACCACGGATAACCGATACTCTGGGGCCAACGTCCTGACTTTC. Amino acid sequence: CASTTDNRYSGANVLTF.

This clone was counted only a few times. The gene calls are TRBV30 and TRBJ2-7; 7 bases are a match to TRBD1. The CDR3 runs 14 residues. Looked up from germline, CDR1 is GTSNPN and CDR2 is SVGIG (reference sequence). V trimming: 0 bases; J trimming: 9 bases; junction bases outside the gene matches: 11. The CDR3 nucleotides are TGTGCCTGGAGTGTGAAGGACAGGCCATGGGGGCAGTACTTC. Residues: CAWSVKDRPWGQYF.

This clone appeared a single time. The chain uses TRBV5-1 and TRBJ2-2; TRBD2 agrees at 8 bases. CDR1 and CDR2 from the germline V gene are SGHRS and YFSETQ. The CDR3 consists of 16 residues. Trimming cost V 7 bases and J 0 bases; bases outside gene matches: 8. The CDR3 loop is CASAQNGGANTGELFF. The DNA for the CDR3 is TGCGCCAGCGCCCAAAACGGGGGGGCGAACACCGGGGAGCTGTTTTTT. Supplemented by reference TRBV5-1 and TRBJ2-2, the full variable domain reads KAGVTQTPRYLIKTRGQQVTLSCSPISGHRSVSWYQQTPGQGLQFLFEYFSETQRNKGNFPGRFSGRQFSNSRSEMNVSTLELGDSALYLCASAQNGGANTGELFFGEGSRLTVL.

This clone has only a few counts. The chain couples TRBV6-2 or TRBV6-3 to TRBJ1-5, with TRBD1 matching 9 bases. After removal of 4 bases from V and 0 bases from J, the junction contained 4 bases not matched to a gene. Germline V gives CDR1 MNHEY, CDR2 SVGEGT. The CDR3 is made up of 16 amino acids. CDR3: CASSFGTGISNQPQHF. The CDR3 DNA sequence: TGTGCCAGCAGTTTTGGGACAGGGATTAGCAATCAGCCCCAGCATTTT.

This rearrangement joins TRBV9 to TRBJ1-1; D remains ambiguous. V gave up 0 bases and J gave up 4 bases, with 7 bases separating them. The CDR3 totals 13 residues. Looked up from germline, CDR1 is SGDLS and CDR2 is YYNGEE. CDR3 in amino acids: CASSVAGRTEAFF. CDR3 coding DNA: TGTGCCAGCAGCGTAGCTGGTCGCACTGAAGCTTTCTTT.

The chain has TRBV27 and TRBJ1-4; 7 bases align to TRBD1. The germline CDR1 and CDR2 sequences are MNHEY and SMNVEV (reference sequence). The CDR3 length is 14 residues. Trimming cost V 3 bases and J 4 bases; bases outside gene matches: 2. CDR3 residues: CASSLGQYNEKLFF. CDR3 nucleotide sequence: TGTGCCAGCAGTTTGGGACAGTATAATGAAAAACTGTTTTTT.

The chain's CDR3 is CASSQWDEMGEKLFF. Written as DNA, the CDR3 is TGTGCCAGCAGCCAATGGGACGAGATGGGTGAAAAACTGTTTTTT. The chain recombines TRBV16 with TRBJ1-4; D is possibly TRBD1 (5 bases). This CDR3 contains 15 residues. The V end lost 1 base, the J end lost 7 bases, and 13 bases lay between the germline ends. Germline CDR1 is KGHSY and CDR2 is FQNENV.